This TCR beta chain comes out of a study of beta chain features in type 1 diabetes. Study in general: Sorted cells numbering 95 million to 110 million were examined across all samples.

This clone turned up a few times. Expressed TCRB transcripts were sequenced, since all the RNA that had been isolated was reverse transcribed. Sequenced by immunoSEQ multiplex PCR; TCRdb stores in-frame clones only, minus some. The table shows 900,000 or so clones, with roughly a sixth occurring only once. Germline-derived CDR1 and CDR2 are SGHTA and FQGNSA. V lost 0 bases and J lost 3, with 15 bases in between. This CDR3 is 16 amino acids long. The sequence came from a woman aged 18-35 years in good health. Sequencing was performed on naive CD4+ T cells from blood. The chain uses TRBV7-2 and TRBJ2-7; a weak D match, TRBD1 (6 bases). Here the CDR3 reads CASSLAARTGHYEQYF. The CDR3 DNA sequence: TGTGCCAGCAGCTTAGCGGCTAGAACAGGGCACTACGAGCAGTACTTC.